This T cell receptor beta chain originates from a study of blood T cell repertoires in COVID-19. Study-level background: Acute and convalescent COVID-19 specimens originated in the United States, Italy and Spain. In each case, the material was cDNA or gDNA derived from T cells, B-cell-depleted T cells, or PBMCs.

Participant-reported clinical history was the basis for cohort assignment. Cohort 3 recovery required two negative PCRs, clearance, or symptom resolution. Assay: immunoSEQ multiplex PCR; the TCRdb copy retains only in-frame clones and omits some. Of about 290,000 clones listed, 89% are singletons. The sequence was collected from a woman aged 40 to 50 who had recovered from COVID-19. Source material: PBMCs or T cells enriched from blood (not recorded which).

CDR3 nucleotide sequence: TGCGCCAGCAGCCAAGATGCGACTAGCACTGGGGCCAACGTCCTGACTTTC. Translating it yields CASSQDATSTGANVLTF. The V call is TRBV4-1, the J call TRBJ2-6, with 7 bases identical to TRBD2. This CDR3 contains 17 residues. Germline V gives CDR1 MGHRA, CDR2 YSYEKL. The V gene end was trimmed by 0 bases and the J gene end by 2 bases; junction bases not matched to a gene: 4.